This is a list of T cell receptor beta chains from one sample in a study of cytotoxic CD8 clonotypes in ibrutinib-treated CLL. Only in-frame clones appear in the TCRdb table, and some are missing; sequencing was by immunoSEQ multiplex PCR. The sample lists approximately 330,000 clones; roughly 80% were seen once. The source was PBMCs, collected before ibrutinib treatment. These receptors were collected from a human donor with chronic lymphocytic leukemia. Both conserved end residues are part of each CDR3. D genes are given only for firm matches. Clone size, where shown, is once, few, many, or a class for clones that have expanded.

j_gene: TRBJ2-3
d_gene: TRBD2
v_gene: TRBV7-6
abundance: .
CDR3aa: CASSLAAGGPDTQYF
CDR3nt: TGTGCCAGCAGCTTAGCGGCGGGAGGGCCTGATACGCAGTATTTT

j_gene: TRBJ1-2
d_gene: .
v_gene: TRBV5-1
abundance: few
CDR3aa: CASSLGDSNYGYTF
CDR3nt: TGCGCCAGCAGCTTGGGGGACTCCAACTATGGCTACACCTTC

j_gene: TRBJ1-1
d_gene: .
v_gene: TRBV29-1
abundance: .
CDR3aa: CSVEDSGWLRTF
CDR3nt: TGCAGCGTTGAAGATTCGGGGTGGCTCCGAACCTTT

j_gene: TRBJ2-7
d_gene: TRBD2
v_gene: TRBV5-1
abundance: .
CDR3aa: CASSSHSGTTAYEQYF
CDR3nt: TGCGCCAGCAGCTCCCATTCCGGGACTACAGCCTACGAGCAGTACTTC

j_gene: TRBJ1-2
d_gene: .
v_gene: TRBV5-1
abundance: .
CDR3aa: CASSFSGTDYGYTF
CDR3nt: TGCGCCAGCAGCTTCTCTGGTACGGACTATGGCTACACCTTC

j_gene: TRBJ2-1
d_gene: TRBD2
v_gene: TRBV7-6
abundance: .
CDR3aa: CASSPRRHGAAGGGGEQFF
CDR3nt: TGTGCCAGCAGCCCCCGGAGGCATGGTGCCGCGGGAGGGGGCGGTGAGCAGTTCTTC

j_gene: TRBJ1-2
d_gene: .
v_gene: TRBV10-3
abundance: few
CDR3aa: CAISEFVRKKHGYTF
CDR3nt: TGTGCCATCAGTGAGTTCGTACGCAAGAAGCATGGCTACACCTTC

j_gene: TRBJ2-7
d_gene: .
v_gene: TRBV6-6
abundance: .
CDR3aa: CASSPDLSYEQYF
CDR3nt: TGTGCCAGCAGTCCGGATTTATCCTACGAGCAGTACTTC

j_gene: TRBJ2-2
d_gene: .
v_gene: TRBV7-9
abundance: .
CDR3aa: CASSPRSSGENTGELFF
CDR3nt: TGTGCCAGCAGCCCACGAAGTAGCGGAGAAAACACCGGGGAGCTGTTTTTT

j_gene: TRBJ1-3
d_gene: .
v_gene: TRBV4-3
abundance: .
CDR3aa: CASSQASYGNTIYF
CDR3nt: TGCGCCAGCAGCCAAGCGAGTTATGGAAACACCATATATTTT

j_gene: TRBJ2-3
d_gene: TRBD2
v_gene: TRBV6-1
abundance: .
CDR3aa: CASSESLAVSTDTQYF
CDR3nt: TGTGCCAGCAGTGAATCGCTAGCGGTCAGCACAGATACGCAGTATTTT

j_gene: TRBJ2-5
d_gene: .
v_gene: TRBV10-3
abundance: .
CDR3aa: CAISEREKGETQYF
CDR3nt: TGTGCCATCAGTGAGCGGGAGAAGGGGGAGACCCAGTACTTC

j_gene: TRBJ1-2
d_gene: .
v_gene: TRBV4-1
abundance: few
CDR3aa: CASSQETRINYGYTF
CDR3nt: TGCGCCAGCAGCCAAGAGACACGCATCAACTATGGCTACACCTTC

j_gene: TRBJ2-5
d_gene: TRBD2
v_gene: TRBV19
abundance: .
CDR3aa: CASSVGLAGVETQYF
CDR3nt: TGTGCCAGTAGTGTCGGACTAGCGGGAGTGGAGACCCAGTACTTC

j_gene: TRBJ1-1
d_gene: .
v_gene: TRBV18
abundance: .
CDR3aa: CASSGGLNTEAFF
CDR3nt: TGTGCCAGCTCAGGTGGGTTGAACACTGAAGCTTTCTTT

j_gene: TRBJ1-2
d_gene: .
v_gene: TRBV5-4
abundance: few
CDR3aa: CASSLFDSNYGYTF
CDR3nt: TGTGCCAGCAGCTTGTTTGATTCGAACTATGGCTACACCTTC

j_gene: TRBJ2-7
d_gene: TRBD1
v_gene: TRBV6-5
abundance: .
CDR3aa: CASRGTGGRSYEQYF
CDR3nt: TGTGCCAGCAGAGGGACAGGCGGACGGTCCTACGAGCAGTACTTC

j_gene: TRBJ2-3
d_gene: TRBD2
v_gene: TRBV30
abundance: .
CDR3aa: CAWSLSGNSDTQYF
CDR3nt: TGTGCCTGGAGTCTTAGCGGGAACTCAGATACGCAGTATTTT

j_gene: TRBJ2-1
d_gene: TRBD2
v_gene: TRBV5-1
abundance: .
CDR3aa: CASSLVIWTSGPAGGQYEQFF
CDR3nt: TGCGCCAGCAGCTTGGTTATCTGGACTAGCGGGCCCGCTGGGGGCCAATATGAGCAGTTCTTC

j_gene: TRBJ2-7
d_gene: .
v_gene: TRBV19
abundance: few
CDR3aa: CASSRSASYEQYF
CDR3nt: TGTGCCAGTAGTAGAAGCGCCTCCTACGAGCAGTACTTC

j_gene: TRBJ1-2
d_gene: .
v_gene: TRBV9
abundance: .
CDR3aa: CASSVGFWDGYTF
CDR3nt: TGTGCCAGCAGCGTAGGGTTTTGGGATGGCTACACCTTC

j_gene: TRBJ2-2
d_gene: TRBD1
v_gene: TRBV10-1
abundance: .
CDR3aa: CASKGQLNTGELFF
CDR3nt: TGCGCCAGTAAGGGACAGCTGAACACCGGGGAGCTGTTTTTT

j_gene: TRBJ2-7
d_gene: .
v_gene: TRBV30
abundance: .
CDR3aa: CAWNLGAGEQYF
CDR3nt: TGTGCCTGGAACCTTGGGGCTGGCGAGCAGTACTTC

j_gene: TRBJ1-3
d_gene: .
v_gene: TRBV6-5
abundance: .
CDR3aa: CASSQGRSSGNTIYF
CDR3nt: TGTGCCAGCAGTCAAGGGCGCAGTTCTGGAAACACCATATATTTT

j_gene: TRBJ2-7
d_gene: .
v_gene: TRBV6-5
abundance: .
CDR3aa: CASSYVRGRSEQYF
CDR3nt: TGTGCCAGCAGTTACGTGCGAGGGCGTAGCGAGCAGTACTTC

j_gene: TRBJ1-4
d_gene: .
v_gene: TRBV28
abundance: .
CDR3aa: CASSLGVLEKLFF
CDR3nt: TGTGCCAGCAGCCTAGGTGTCCTAGAAAAACTGTTTTTT

j_gene: TRBJ2-5
d_gene: .
v_gene: TRBV5-1
abundance: .
CDR3aa: CASSFRGSFQETQYF
CDR3nt: TGCGCCAGCAGCTTCCGGGGGTCTTTTCAAGAGACCCAGTACTTC

j_gene: TRBJ2-7
d_gene: .
v_gene: TRBV7-2
abundance: .
CDR3aa: CASTPGPARDEQYF
CDR3nt: TGTGCCAGCACCCCGGGACCGGCTCGGGACGAGCAGTACTTC

j_gene: TRBJ2-5
d_gene: .
v_gene: TRBV19
abundance: .
CDR3aa: CASSIRQTQETQYF
CDR3nt: TGTGCCAGTAGTATACGACAGACCCAAGAGACCCAGTACTTC

j_gene: TRBJ2-5
d_gene: .
v_gene: TRBV5-6
abundance: .
CDR3aa: CASSLGFGQGQETQYF
CDR3nt: TGTGCCAGCAGCTTGGGGTTTGGACAAGGACAAGAGACCCAGTACTTC

j_gene: TRBJ2-5
d_gene: TRBD2
v_gene: TRBV29-1
abundance: .
CDR3aa: CSVAGGLGETQYF
CDR3nt: TGCAGCGTAGCGGGGGGGCTGGGAGAGACCCAGTACTTC

j_gene: TRBJ1-2
d_gene: .
v_gene: TRBV10-2
abundance: .
CDR3aa: CASSLRTDITNYGYTF
CDR3nt: TGCGCCAGCTCGCTGAGGACAGACATAACTAACTATGGCTACACCTTC

j_gene: TRBJ1-1
d_gene: .
v_gene: TRBV15
abundance: .
CDR3aa: CATSRDLRITTEAFF
CDR3nt: TGTGCCACCAGCAGAGATTTAAGGATTACCACTGAAGCTTTCTTT

j_gene: TRBJ2-1
d_gene: TRBD1
v_gene: TRBV7-6
abundance: .
CDR3aa: CASSYRDRGYNEQFF
CDR3nt: TGTGCCAGCAGCTACCGGGACAGGGGATACAATGAGCAGTTCTTC

j_gene: TRBJ2-7
d_gene: .
v_gene: TRBV10-1
abundance: .
CDR3aa: CASSERGRAEYYEQYF
CDR3nt: TGCGCCAGCAGTGAGAGGGGCAGGGCGGAATACTACGAGCAGTACTTC

j_gene: TRBJ2-2
d_gene: .
v_gene: TRBV20-1
abundance: .
CDR3aa: CSARFYGELFF
CDR3nt: TGCAGTGCTAGATTTTACGGGGAGCTGTTTTTT

j_gene: TRBJ2-2
d_gene: .
v_gene: TRBV12-5
abundance: few
CDR3aa: CASGLGQDTGELFF
CDR3nt: TGTGCTAGTGGTTTGGGTCAGGACACCGGGGAGCTGTTTTTT

j_gene: TRBJ2-3
d_gene: .
v_gene: TRBV18
abundance: few
CDR3aa: CASSPGTTITDTQYF
CDR3nt: TGTGCCAGCTCACCAGGGACAACGATCACAGATACGCAGTATTTT

j_gene: TRBJ1-2
d_gene: .
v_gene: TRBV7-2
abundance: few
CDR3aa: CASSNGPAEGYTF
CDR3nt: TGTGCCAGCAGTAACGGCCCTGCGGAGGGCTACACCTTC

j_gene: TRBJ2-5
d_gene: TRBD2
v_gene: TRBV4-3
abundance: .
CDR3aa: CASSRGSPGGYQETQYF
CDR3nt: TGCGCCAGCAGCCGAGGGAGCCCGGGGGGGTACCAAGAGACCCAGTACTTC

j_gene: TRBJ2-7
d_gene: .
v_gene: TRBV19
abundance: .
CDR3aa: CASKAVSNEQYF
CDR3nt: TGTGCCAGTAAGGCGGTCTCCAACGAGCAGTACTTC